This TCR beta chain was captured by sequencing in a study of vaccination effects on CD4 cells after COVID-19. Subsequent to a culture period of roughly 11 days, CD4+ T cells were isolated. Repertoires were generated with immunoSEQ multiplex PCR, while TCRdb's copy carries only in-frame clones and drops some. Of over 45,000 clones in the sample, approximately 70% were seen once. Comment on this clone: The target antigen is unknown.

The clonotype comes from a human donor who received a COVID-19 vaccine. Sequencing used CD4+ T cells from PBMCs cultured without peptide, obtained before COVID-19 vaccination.

The CDR3 coding sequence is TGTGCCAGCAGTGAACAGGGGGGTCAGCCCCAGCATTTT. This sequence encodes CASSEQGGQPQHF. This chain links TRBV2 with TRBJ1-5, with 7 bases identical to TRBD1. Germline lookup yields CDR1 SNHLY and CDR2 FYNNEI. V lost 2 bases, J lost 6 bases, and 1 base stayed unmatched. This CDR3 contains 13 residues.